This T cell receptor beta chain was found in a study of regulatory T cells in long-lasting Graves disease. Described time point: newly diagnosed GD, antithyroid drugs for less than 3 months. RNA extracted from PBMCs served as the sequencing template. This clonotype has more than one count but fewer than ten. Arm-PCR of CDR3 regions with iRepertoire HTBI primers generated TCR beta libraries. TCRdb independently ran MiXCR on the multiplex PCR reads; one entry per CDR3 protein. The table shows approximately 400,000 distinct CDR3 sequences, with 15% occurring only once. These same data were also listed under a study on T cells in Graves' hyperthyroidism and ophthalmopathy. That report adds: Diagnostic assessment was based on clinical symptoms, serum thyroxine and TRAb, thyroid ultrasound and orbital computed tomography. With a median lead of roughly 6.2 months before onset, the model predicted ophthalmopathy.

Source: peripheral blood mononuclear cells (PBMCs), taken at new diagnosis, from a patient treated with antithyroid drugs. The sequence derives from a woman in her forties with Graves disease.

This CDR3 is CASGGPAEGSEKLFF. CDR3 nucleotide sequence: TGTGCCAGTGGAGGGCCGGCCGAGGGTAGCGAAAAACTGTTTTTT. This chain links TRBV28 with TRBJ1-4, with D hard to call. From germline, CDR1 is MDHEN and CDR2 SYDVKM. V lost 9 bases and J 8 bases, leaving 22 bases between the germline ends. The CDR3 is 15 residues long.